The 21 T cell receptor beta chains listed next were all sequenced from one sample in a study of CD8 T cells in ankylosing spondylitis. TCRdb re-called the 5' RACE reads with MiXCR, one entry per CDR3 protein. The table shows around 210,000 distinct CDR3 sequences, with approximately 8.4% occurring only once. Specimen: blood, either unsorted or a sorted T cell fraction (not recorded which). The receptors originated from a female donor with ankylosing spondylitis or in good health (not recorded which).

This clonotype was detected ten times or more. V and J are TRBV12-3 or TRBV12-4 and TRBJ1-2; D gene uncertain. This CDR3 is built from 13 residues. V was pared by 3 bases and J by 4 bases, with 9 bases between. The CDR3 sequence: CASSFSGGYGYTF. The CDR3 bases are TGTGCCAGCAGTTTCTCGGGAGGCTATGGCTACACCTTC.

This clonotype was detected many times. The rearrangement joins TRBV27 to TRBJ2-4; 8 bases agree with TRBD2. The germline V gene has CDR1 MNHEY and CDR2 SMNVEV (reference sequence). CDR3 size: 14 residues. Trimming removed 2 bases from V and 9 bases from J; junction bases left unmatched: 6. This CDR3 reads CASSLRAGGTIQYF. In DNA form, the CDR3 reads TGTGCCAGCAGTTTAAGGGCGGGGGGAACCATTCAGTACTTC.

In its sample, this clonotype was seen a few times. The germline gene is not matched at one end of the junction; a read error may be the cause. This sequence joins TRBV20-1 and TRBJ2-3; 10 nucleotides agree with TRBD2. The CDR3 totals 21 residues. Germline CDR1 reads DFQATT; CDR2 reads SNEGSKA (reference sequence). This CDR3 is CCARDLRVSGRWLASTDTQYF. The CDR3 nucleotides read TGCTGTGCTAGAGATCTCCGGGTTAGCGGGAGGTGGCTAGCTAGCACAGATACGCAGTATTTT.

In its sample, this clonotype was seen many times. The chain joins TRBV5-6 to TRBJ1-2; 7 bases are a match to TRBD1. Losses at the gene ends were 2 bases for V and 8 bases for J; bases not matched to a gene: 12. CDR3 length equals 15 residues. The germline V gene encodes CDR1 SGHDT and CDR2 YYEEEE. CDR3 residues: CASSLANRGLEGYTF. CDR3 in DNA: TGTGCCAGCAGCTTAGCCAACAGGGGTTTAGAGGGCTACACCTTC.

Ten or more counts support this clonotype. The J gene is TRBJ2-1, the V gene TRBV27; D perhaps matches TRBD1 (6 bases). Germline V gives CDR1 MNHEY, CDR2 SMNVEV (reference sequence). The CDR3 loop spans 18 amino acids. The V end lost 7 bases, the J end lost 1 base, and 23 bases lay between the germline ends. The CDR3 is CASTYPSPGGPSYNEQFF. The CDR3 coding sequence is TGTGCCAGCACCTACCCCTCCCCTGGGGGCCCTTCCTACAATGAGCAGTTCTTC.

The sample holds many counts of this clonotype. This rearrangement joins TRBV9 to TRBJ2-5; unclear D gene. The CDR3 covers 17 residues. Trimming shortened V by 3 bases and J by 4 bases, and 22 bases separated the two germline ends. The germline gives CDR1 SGDLS, CDR2 YYNGEE. CDR3 region: CASSAPRSQDLAETQYF. For the CDR3, the DNA is TGTGCCAGCAGCGCCCCTCGCTCCCAGGACCTCGCAGAGACCCAGTACTTC.

This clonotype occurred many times. The rearrangement joins TRBV18 to TRBJ2-7; a weak D match, TRBD2 (5 bases). Germline V CDR1 and CDR2: KGHSH, LQKENI. Between the trimmed V and J ends, which lost 3 bases and 3 bases, there was a span of 12 bases. This CDR3 is built from 14 residues. The CDR3 DNA sequence: TGTGCCAGCTCACCGGCGGGCACGGTCTACGAGCAGTACTTC. Its translation is CASSPAGTVYEQYF. Full variable domain (missing parts from reference TRBV18 and TRBJ2-7): NAGVMQNPRHLVRRRGQEARLRCSPMKGHSHVYWYRQLPEEGLKFMVYLQKENIIDESGMPKERFSAEFPKEGPSILRIQQVVRGDSAAYFCASSPAGTVYEQYFGPGTRLTVT.

This clonotype was detected ten times or more. This rearrangement joins TRBV7-2 to TRBJ2-3; TRBD2 matches 8 bases. The V gene end was trimmed by 5 bases and the J gene end by 5 bases; junction bases not matched to a gene: 6. The germline CDR1 and CDR2 sequences are SGHTA and FQGNSA. This CDR3 spans 14 amino acids. The CDR3 DNA is TGTGCCAGCAGCACCCCGGGACTAGAAGATACGCAGTATTTT. Its protein product is CASSTPGLEDTQYF.

This clonotype was found many times. This sequence joins TRBV9 and TRBJ1-1; D is ambiguous. CDR1 and CDR2 from the germline V gene are SGDLS and YYNGEE. This CDR3 has 15 residues. Trimming took 4 bases from V and 5 from J, leaving 18 bases between them. The CDR3 DNA is TGTGCCAGCAGCCCCCGGGTCGAGGTTCGGACTGAAGCTTTCTTT. Translated: CASSPRVEVRTEAFF.

The sample holds many counts of this clonotype. The gene calls are TRBV20-1 and TRBJ2-3; 9 bases map to TRBD2. Trimming took 5 bases from V and 3 from J; bases not matched to a gene: 3. Germline values: CDR1 DFQATT, CDR2 SNEGSKA (reference sequence). The CDR3 totals 13 residues. As DNA, the CDR3 is TGCAGTGCTTTAGCGGGGGCGACAGATACGCAGTATTTT. Its translation: CSALAGATDTQYF.

This clonotype was counted at least ten times. The chain combines TRBV27 with TRBJ2-5; no definite D call. The germline V gene encodes CDR1 MNHEY and CDR2 SMNVEV (reference sequence). V lost 0 bases, J lost 1 base, and 6 bases lay in between. The CDR3 sequence is 14 residues long. The CDR3 is CASSLSPGQETQYF. CDR3 bases: TGTGCCAGCAGTTTATCGCCAGGCCAAGAGACCCAGTACTTC.

At least ten counts were recorded for this clonotype. The CDR3 bases are TGTGCCAGCAGTTTATATGGGGACAGGGAAATTAGGGCCCAGCATTTT. Translating it yields CASSLYGDREIRAQHF. The chain employs TRBV28 and TRBJ1-5; TRBD1 aligns across 9 bases. The CDR3 runs to 16 residues. CDR1 is MDHEN, CDR2 SYDVKM, per germline. Trimming removed 1 base from V and 11 bases from J; junction bases left unmatched: 12.

This clonotype came up many times. This rearrangement joins TRBV20-1 to TRBJ2-7; D tentatively fits TRBD1 or TRBD2 (5 bases each). The CDR3 runs 14 residues. Between the trimmed V and J ends, which lost 6 bases and 4 bases, there was a span of 19 bases. CDR1 and CDR2 from the germline V gene are DFQATT and SNEGSKA (reference sequence). The CDR3: CSADEGYALYEQYF. CDR3 nucleotides: TGCAGTGCGGACGAGGGGTATGCCCTTTACGAGCAGTACTTC.

This chain links TRBV7-9 with TRBJ1-1; 7 bases line up with TRBD1. Germline V gene sequence: CDR1 SEHNR, CDR2 FQNEAQ (reference sequence). Trimming removed 5 bases from V and 1 base from J; junction bases left unmatched: 7. CDR3 length: 15 amino acids. The CDR3 region has the DNA TGTGCCAGCAGCACACGGGACAGTGGGAACACTGAAGCTTTCTTT. It is translated as CASSTRDSGNTEAFF.

Many counts were recorded for this clonotype. The rearrangement links TRBV6-5 to TRBJ2-1; D is unclear. V lost 4 bases to trimming and J lost 8 bases, with 12 bases between them. CDR3 length equals 13 residues. The germline V gene has CDR1 MNHEY and CDR2 SVGAGI. CDR3 amino acids: CASSWSRGDEQFF. Written as DNA, the CDR3 is TGTGCCAGCAGTTGGTCTCGTGGGGATGAGCAGTTCTTC.

In this sample, this clonotype turned up many times. V usage is TRBV6-2 or TRBV6-3 and J usage is TRBJ1-1; D uncertain. This CDR3 is built from 11 residues. Germline V gene lookup returns CDR1 MNHEY and CDR2 SVGEGT. The V and J ends lost 6 bases and 3 bases respectively, with 5 bases between them. DNA for the CDR3: TGTGCCAGCAGCCCGGACACTGAAGCTTTCTTT. It codes for CASSPDTEAFF.

This clonotype was seen repeatedly, ten times or more. The chain is built from TRBV5-1 and TRBJ2-1; no clear D. This CDR3 region has 14 residues. V lost 0 bases and J lost 4, with 8 bases in between. From germline, CDR1 is SGHRS and CDR2 YFSETQ. CDR3 in amino acids: CASSLAGQYNEQFF. The CDR3 bases are TGCGCCAGCAGCTTGGCAGGCCAATACAATGAGCAGTTCTTC.

In this sample, this clonotype turned up many times. The chain joins TRBV6-5 to TRBJ2-3; no clear D gene. This CDR3 has 14 amino acids. Trimming left V 2 bases short and J 2 bases short, with 8 bases between. The germline V gene encodes CDR1 MNHEY and CDR2 SVGAGI. This CDR3 reads CASSYRPTTDTQYF. As DNA, the CDR3 is TGTGCCAGCAGTTACAGGCCCACCACAGATACGCAGTATTTT.

The table lists this clonotype with many counts. The genes are TRBV12-3 or TRBV12-4 and TRBJ2-1, with TRBD2 matching 13 bases. The CDR3 length is 15 residues. The junction had 8 bases not matched to a gene; V was cut back by 6 bases and J by 9 bases. CDR3 in DNA: TGTGCCAGCAGACGGACTAGCGGGAGAAAGGGTGAGCAGTTCTTC. This codes for CASRRTSGRKGEQFF.

There are many counts of this clonotype. The chain is built from TRBV5-1 and TRBJ2-1; TRBD2 matches at 7 bases. This CDR3 spans 14 amino acids. Germline CDR1 reads SGHRS; CDR2 reads YFSETQ. With 0 bases clipped from V and 10 bases from J, the junction kept 7 bases outside the gene matches. CDR3 DNA: TGCGCCAGCAGCTTGGATGGCGGGAGCTTAGAGCAGTTCTTC. This gives the protein CASSLDGGSLEQFF.

This clonotype appeared a few times. CDR3 coding DNA: TGTGCCAGCAGCTTAGGAAGGGGCCAGTACTTC. The encoded protein is CASSLGRGQYF. The chain has TRBV7-2 and TRBJ2-5; D is perhaps TRBD1 (5 bases). In germline, CDR1 is SGHTA, CDR2 FQGNSA. CDR3 size: 11 residues. Between the trimmed V and J ends, which lost 1 base and 10 bases, there was a span of 7 bases.